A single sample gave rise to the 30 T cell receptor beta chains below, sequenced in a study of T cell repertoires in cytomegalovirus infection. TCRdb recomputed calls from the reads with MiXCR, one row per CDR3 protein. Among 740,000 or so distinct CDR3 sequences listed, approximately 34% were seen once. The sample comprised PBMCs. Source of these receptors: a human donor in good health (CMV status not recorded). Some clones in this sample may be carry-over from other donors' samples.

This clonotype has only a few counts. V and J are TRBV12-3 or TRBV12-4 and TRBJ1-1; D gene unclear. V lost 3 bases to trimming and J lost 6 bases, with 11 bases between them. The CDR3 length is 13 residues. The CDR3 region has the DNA TGTGCCAGCAGTTTCGCGGTGGTTGCTGAAGCTTTCTTT. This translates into CASSFAVVAEAFF.

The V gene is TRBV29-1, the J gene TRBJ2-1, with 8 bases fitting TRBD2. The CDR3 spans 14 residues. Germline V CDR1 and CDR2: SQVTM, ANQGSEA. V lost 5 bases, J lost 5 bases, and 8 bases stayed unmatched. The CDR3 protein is CSVPGTSTNNEQFF. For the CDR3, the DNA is TGCAGCGTTCCCGGGACTAGTACGAACAATGAGCAGTTCTTC.

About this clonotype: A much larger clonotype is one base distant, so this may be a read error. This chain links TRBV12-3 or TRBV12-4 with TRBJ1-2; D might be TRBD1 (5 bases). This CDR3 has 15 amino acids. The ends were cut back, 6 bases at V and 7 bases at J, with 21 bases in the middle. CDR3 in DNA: TGTGCCAGCAGCTACCGCGTTGGGGACGTCTTTGGCTACACCTTC. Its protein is CASSYRVGDVFGYTF.

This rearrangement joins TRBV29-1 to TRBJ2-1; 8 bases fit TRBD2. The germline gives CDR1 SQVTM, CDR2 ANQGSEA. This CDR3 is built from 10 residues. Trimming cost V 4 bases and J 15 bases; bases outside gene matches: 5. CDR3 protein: CSVAAGGWFF. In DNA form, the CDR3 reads TGCAGCGTTGCGGCGGGAGGATGGTTCTTC.

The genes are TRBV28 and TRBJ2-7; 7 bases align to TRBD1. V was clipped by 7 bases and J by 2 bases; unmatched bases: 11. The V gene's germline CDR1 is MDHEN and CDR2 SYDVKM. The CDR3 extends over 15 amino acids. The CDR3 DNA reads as TGTGCCAGCACCCCAACCGGGACAGCCACCTACGAGCAGTACTTC. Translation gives CASTPTGTATYEQYF.

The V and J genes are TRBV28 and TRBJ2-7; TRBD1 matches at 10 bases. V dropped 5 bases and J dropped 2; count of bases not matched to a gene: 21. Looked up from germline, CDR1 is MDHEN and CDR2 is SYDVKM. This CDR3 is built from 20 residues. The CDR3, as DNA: TGTGCCAGCAGTGCCCCGCGCTCCGGGACAGGGGCCCAACTTGCCTACGAGCAGTACTTC. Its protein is CASSAPRSGTGAQLAYEQYF.

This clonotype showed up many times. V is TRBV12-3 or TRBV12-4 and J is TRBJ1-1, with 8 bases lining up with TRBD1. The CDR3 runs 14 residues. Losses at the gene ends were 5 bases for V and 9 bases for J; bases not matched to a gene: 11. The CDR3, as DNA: TGTGCCAGCAGTCCAACACAAACAGGGGGACAAGCTTTCTTT. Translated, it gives CASSPTQTGGQAFF.

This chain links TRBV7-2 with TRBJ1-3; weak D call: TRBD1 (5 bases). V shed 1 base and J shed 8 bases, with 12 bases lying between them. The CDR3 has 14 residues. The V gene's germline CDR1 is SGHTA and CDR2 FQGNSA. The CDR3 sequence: CASSLGRQTDTIYF. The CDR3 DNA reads TGTGCCAGCAGCTTAGGTAGACAGACCGACACCATATATTTT.

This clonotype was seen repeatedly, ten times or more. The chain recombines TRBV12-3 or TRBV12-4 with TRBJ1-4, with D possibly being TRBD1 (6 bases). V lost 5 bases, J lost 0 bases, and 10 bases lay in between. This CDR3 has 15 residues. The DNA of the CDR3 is TGTGCCAGCAGTCACAGGGTTGCAACTAATGAAAAACTGTTTTTT. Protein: CASSHRVATNEKLFF.

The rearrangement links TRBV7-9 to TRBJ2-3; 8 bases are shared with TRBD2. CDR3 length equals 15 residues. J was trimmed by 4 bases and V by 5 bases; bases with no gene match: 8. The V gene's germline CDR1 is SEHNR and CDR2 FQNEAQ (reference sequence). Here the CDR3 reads CASSPGGRGADTQYF. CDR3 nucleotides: TGTGCCAGCAGCCCGGGAGGGAGAGGCGCAGATACGCAGTATTTT.

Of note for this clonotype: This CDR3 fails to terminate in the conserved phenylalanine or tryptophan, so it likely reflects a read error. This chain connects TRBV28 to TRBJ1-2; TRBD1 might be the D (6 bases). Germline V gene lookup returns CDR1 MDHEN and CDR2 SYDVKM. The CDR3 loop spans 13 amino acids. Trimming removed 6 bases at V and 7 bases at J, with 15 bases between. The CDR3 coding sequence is TGTGCCAGCAGGTTTTCCGGGGGCTCTGGCTACACCCTC. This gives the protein CASRFSGGSGYTL.

The CDR3 reads CASSQELAGANTGELFF. In nucleotides, the CDR3 is TGCGCCAGCAGCCAAGAGCTAGCGGGGGCCAACACCGGGGAGCTGTTTTTT. The V call is TRBV4-1, the J call TRBJ2-2; the match to TRBD2 covers 10 bases. Germline CDR1 is MGHRA and CDR2 is YSYEKL. J lost 2 bases, V lost 0 bases, and 3 bases had no gene match. This CDR3 is 17 amino acids long.

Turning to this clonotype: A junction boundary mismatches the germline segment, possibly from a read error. The DNA for the CDR3 is TGCGCCAGCAGCCCCCGTTATACGGGGATTGGGTACGAGCAGTACTTC. It encodes CASSPRYTGIGYEQYF. The genes are TRBV7-9 and TRBJ2-7, with D perhaps TRBD2 (5 bases). Germline loops: CDR1 SEHNR, CDR2 FQNEAQ (reference sequence). The CDR3 runs to 16 residues.

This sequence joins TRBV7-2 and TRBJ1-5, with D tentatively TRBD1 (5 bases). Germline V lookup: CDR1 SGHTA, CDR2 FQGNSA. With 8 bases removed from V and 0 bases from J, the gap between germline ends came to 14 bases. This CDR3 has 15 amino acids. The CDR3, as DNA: TGTGCCAGCCGGGGAGACAGAAATAGCAATCAGCCCCAGCATTTT. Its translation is CASRGDRNSNQPQHF.

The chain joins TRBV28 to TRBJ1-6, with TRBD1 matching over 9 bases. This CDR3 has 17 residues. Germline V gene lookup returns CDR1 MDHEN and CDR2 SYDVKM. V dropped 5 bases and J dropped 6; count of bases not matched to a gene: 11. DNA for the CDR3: TGTGCCAGCAGTCTGATACAACAGGGGGCGTTTAATTCACCCCTCCACTTT. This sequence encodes CASSLIQQGAFNSPLHF.

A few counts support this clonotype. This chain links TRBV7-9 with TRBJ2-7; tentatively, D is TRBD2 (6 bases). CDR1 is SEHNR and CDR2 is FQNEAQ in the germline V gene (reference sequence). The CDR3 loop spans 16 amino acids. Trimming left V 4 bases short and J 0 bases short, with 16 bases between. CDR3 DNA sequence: TGTGCCAGCAGCTCAACTTCCCGGGACTTCTCCTACGAGCAGTACTTC. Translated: CASSSTSRDFSYEQYF.

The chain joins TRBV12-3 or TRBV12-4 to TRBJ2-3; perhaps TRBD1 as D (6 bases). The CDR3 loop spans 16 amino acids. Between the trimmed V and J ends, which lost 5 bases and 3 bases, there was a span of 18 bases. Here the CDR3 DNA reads TGTGCCAGCAGTCTTCGGACAGTGAGTGGGACAGATACGCAGTATTTT. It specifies CASSLRTVSGTDTQYF.

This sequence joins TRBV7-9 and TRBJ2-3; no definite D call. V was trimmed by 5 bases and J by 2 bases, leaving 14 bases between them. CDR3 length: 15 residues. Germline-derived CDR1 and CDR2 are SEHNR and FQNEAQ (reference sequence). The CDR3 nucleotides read TGTGCCAGCAGCCATCTTCGGGTTTCCACAGATACGCAGTATTTT. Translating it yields CASSHLRVSTDTQYF.

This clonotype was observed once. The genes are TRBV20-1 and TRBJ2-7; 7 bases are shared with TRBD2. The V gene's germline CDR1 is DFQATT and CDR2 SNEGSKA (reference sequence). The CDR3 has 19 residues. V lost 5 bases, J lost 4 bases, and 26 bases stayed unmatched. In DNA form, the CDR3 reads TGCAGTGCTTATAAGAGCGGGGCTAGCGGAGTCAAGGCAGATTACGAGCAGTACTTC. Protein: CSAYKSGASGVKADYEQYF.

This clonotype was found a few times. The CDR3 DNA reads TGTGCCACCAGTGATCCCGGGACAGTCAGCACAGATACGCAGTATTTT. The encoded protein is CATSDPGTVSTDTQYF. The chain combines TRBV24-1 with TRBJ2-3, with 7 bases identical to TRBD1. The V gene's germline CDR1 is KGHDR and CDR2 SFDVKD. The CDR3 extends over 16 amino acids. With 3 bases clipped from V and 0 bases from J, the junction kept 5 bases outside the gene matches.

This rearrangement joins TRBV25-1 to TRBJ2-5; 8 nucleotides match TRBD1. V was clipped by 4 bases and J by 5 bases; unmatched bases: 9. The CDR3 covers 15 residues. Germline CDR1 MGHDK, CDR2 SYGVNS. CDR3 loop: CASSGGTGWGETQYF. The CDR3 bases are TGTGCCAGCAGTGGGGGGACAGGATGGGGGGAGACCCAGTACTTC. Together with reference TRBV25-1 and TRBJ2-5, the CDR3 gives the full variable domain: EADIYQTPRYLVIGTGKKITLECSQTMGHDKMYWYQQDPGMELHLIHYSYGVNSTEKGDLSSESTVSRIRTEHFPLTLESARPSHTSQYLCASSGGTGWGETQYFGPGTRLLVL.

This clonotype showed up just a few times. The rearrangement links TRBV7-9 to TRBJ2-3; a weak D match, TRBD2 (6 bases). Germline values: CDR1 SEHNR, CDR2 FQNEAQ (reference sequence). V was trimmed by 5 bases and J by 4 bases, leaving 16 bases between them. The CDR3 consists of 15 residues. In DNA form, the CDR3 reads TGTGCCAGCAGCCTAGAGCGCGGGACGGCAGATACGCAGTATTTT. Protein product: CASSLERGTADTQYF. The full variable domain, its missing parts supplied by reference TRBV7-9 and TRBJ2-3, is DTGVSQNPRHKITKRGQNVTFRCDPISEHNRLYWYRQTLGQGPEFLTYFQNEAQLEKSRLLSDRFSAERPKGSFSTLEIQRTEQGDSAMYLCASSLERGTADTQYFGPGTRLTVL.

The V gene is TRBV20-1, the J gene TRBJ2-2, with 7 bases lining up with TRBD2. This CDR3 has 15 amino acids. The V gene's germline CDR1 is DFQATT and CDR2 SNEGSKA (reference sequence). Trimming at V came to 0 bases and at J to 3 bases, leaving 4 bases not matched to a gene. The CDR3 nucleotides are TGCAGTGCTAGAGAAGCGGGGAGGGACACCGGGGAGCTGTTTTTT. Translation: CSAREAGRDTGELFF.

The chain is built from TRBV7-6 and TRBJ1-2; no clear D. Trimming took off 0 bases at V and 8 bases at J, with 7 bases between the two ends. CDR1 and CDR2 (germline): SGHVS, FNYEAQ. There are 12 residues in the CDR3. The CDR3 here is CASSLAPSGYTF. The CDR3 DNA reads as TGTGCCAGCAGCTTAGCGCCCAGCGGCTACACCTTC.

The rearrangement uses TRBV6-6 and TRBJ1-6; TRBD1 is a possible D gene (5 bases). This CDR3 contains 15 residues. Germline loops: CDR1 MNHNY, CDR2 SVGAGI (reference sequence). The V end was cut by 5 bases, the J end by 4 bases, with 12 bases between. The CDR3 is CASSTRQFYNSPLHF. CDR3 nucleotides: TGTGCCAGCAGTACGCGACAGTTTTATAATTCACCCCTCCACTTT.

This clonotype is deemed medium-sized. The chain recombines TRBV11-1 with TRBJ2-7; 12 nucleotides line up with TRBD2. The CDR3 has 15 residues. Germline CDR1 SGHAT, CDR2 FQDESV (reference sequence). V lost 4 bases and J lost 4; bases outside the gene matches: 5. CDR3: CASSSRTSGVYEQYF. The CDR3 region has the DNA TGTGCCAGCAGCTCGAGGACTAGCGGGGTTTACGAGCAGTACTTC.

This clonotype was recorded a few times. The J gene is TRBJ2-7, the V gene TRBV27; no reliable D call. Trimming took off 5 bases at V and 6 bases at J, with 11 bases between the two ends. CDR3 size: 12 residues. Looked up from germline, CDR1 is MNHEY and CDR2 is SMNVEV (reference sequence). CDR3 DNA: TGTGCCAGCAGTCCCTTCTCCGGCGAGCAGTACTTC. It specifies CASSPFSGEQYF.

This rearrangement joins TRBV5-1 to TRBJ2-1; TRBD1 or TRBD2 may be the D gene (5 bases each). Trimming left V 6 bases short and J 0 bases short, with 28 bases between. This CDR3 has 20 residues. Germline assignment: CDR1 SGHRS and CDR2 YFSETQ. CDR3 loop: CASTGPPNAGTDSSYNEQFF. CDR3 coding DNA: TGCGCCAGCACCGGCCCTCCGAACGCAGGGACCGACAGCTCCTACAATGAGCAGTTCTTC. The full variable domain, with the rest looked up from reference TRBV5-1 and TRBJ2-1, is KAGVTQTPRYLIKTRGQQVTLSCSPISGHRSVSWYQQTPGQGLQFLFEYFSETQRNKGNFPGRFSGRQFSNSRSEMNVSTLELGDSALYLCASTGPPNAGTDSSYNEQFFGPGTRLTVL.

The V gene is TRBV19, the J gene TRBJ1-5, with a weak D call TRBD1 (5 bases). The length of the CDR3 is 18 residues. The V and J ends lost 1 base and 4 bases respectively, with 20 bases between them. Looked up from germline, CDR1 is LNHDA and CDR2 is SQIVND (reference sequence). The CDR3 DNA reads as TGTGCCAGTAGTATAGGGGGCCCAAGAGGGGTGGAAAATCAGCCCCAGCATTTT. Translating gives CASSIGGPRGVENQPQHF.

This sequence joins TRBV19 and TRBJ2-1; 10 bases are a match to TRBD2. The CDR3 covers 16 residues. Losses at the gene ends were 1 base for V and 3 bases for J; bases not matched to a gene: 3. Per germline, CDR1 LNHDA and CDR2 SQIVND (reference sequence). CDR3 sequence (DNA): TGTGCCAGTAGTATAGGGGGACTAGCGTACTACAATGAGCAGTTCTTC. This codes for CASSIGGLAYYNEQFF.